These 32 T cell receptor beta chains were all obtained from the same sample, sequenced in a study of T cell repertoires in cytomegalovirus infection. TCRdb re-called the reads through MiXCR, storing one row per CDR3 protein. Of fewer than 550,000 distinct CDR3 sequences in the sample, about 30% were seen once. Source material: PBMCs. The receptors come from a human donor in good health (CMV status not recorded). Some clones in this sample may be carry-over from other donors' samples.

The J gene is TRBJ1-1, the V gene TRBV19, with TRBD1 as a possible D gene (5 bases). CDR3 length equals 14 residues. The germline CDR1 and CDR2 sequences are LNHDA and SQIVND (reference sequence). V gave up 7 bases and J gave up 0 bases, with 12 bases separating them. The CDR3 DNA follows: TGTGCCAGTATTTGGGAGGGGTTGAACACTGAAGCTTTCTTT. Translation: CASIWEGLNTEAFF. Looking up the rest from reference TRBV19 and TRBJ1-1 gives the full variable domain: DGGITQSPKYLFRKEGQNVTLSCEQNLNHDAMYWYRQDPGQGLRLIYYSQIVNDFQKGDIAEGYSVSREKKESFPLTVTSAQKNPTAFYLCASIWEGLNTEAFFGQGTRLTVV.

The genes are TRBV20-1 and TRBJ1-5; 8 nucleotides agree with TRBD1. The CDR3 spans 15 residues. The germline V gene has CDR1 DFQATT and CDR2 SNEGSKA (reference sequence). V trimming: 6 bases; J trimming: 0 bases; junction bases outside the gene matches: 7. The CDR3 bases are TGCAGTGCCCCGGGACAGGTTTTTAGCAATCAGCCCCAGCATTTT. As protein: CSAPGQVFSNQPQHF.

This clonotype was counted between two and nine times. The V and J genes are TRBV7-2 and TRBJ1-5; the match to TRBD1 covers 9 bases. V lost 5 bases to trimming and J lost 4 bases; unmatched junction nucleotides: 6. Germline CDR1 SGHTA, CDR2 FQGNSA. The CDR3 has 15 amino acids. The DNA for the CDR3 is TGTGCCAGCAGCCGAGGGACAGGGATGAATCAGCCCCAGCATTTT. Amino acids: CASSRGTGMNQPQHF.

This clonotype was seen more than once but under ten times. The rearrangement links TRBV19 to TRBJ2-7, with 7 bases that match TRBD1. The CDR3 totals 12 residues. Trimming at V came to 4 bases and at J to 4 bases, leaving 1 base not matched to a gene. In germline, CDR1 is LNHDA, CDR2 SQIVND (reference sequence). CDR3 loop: CASSKTGYEQYF. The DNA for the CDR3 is TGTGCCAGTAGTAAGACAGGGTACGAGCAGTACTTC.

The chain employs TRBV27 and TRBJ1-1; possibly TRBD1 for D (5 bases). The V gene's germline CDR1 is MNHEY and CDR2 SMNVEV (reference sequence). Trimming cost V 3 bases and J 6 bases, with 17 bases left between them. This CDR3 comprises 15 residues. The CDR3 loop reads CASSFYGPVRAEAFF. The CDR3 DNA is TGTGCCAGCAGTTTCTACGGGCCCGTCAGGGCTGAAGCTTTCTTT.

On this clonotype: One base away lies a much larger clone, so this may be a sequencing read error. The CDR3 bases are TGTGCCAGCAGCTTAGGTGCCCGGGACCCACTATGCGAGCAGTACTTC. Its protein product is CASSLGARDPLCEQYF. This chain joins TRBV7-6 and TRBJ2-7; either TRBD1 or TRBD2 may supply D (5 bases each). Per the germline V gene, CDR1 is SGHVS and CDR2 is FNYEAQ. V lost 1 base and J 6 bases, leaving 19 bases between the germline ends. CDR3 length: 16 residues. Complete variable domain (other parts from reference TRBV7-6 and TRBJ2-7): GAGVSQSPRYKVTKRGQDVALRCDPISGHVSLYWYRQALGQGPEFLTYFNYEAQQDKSGLPNDRFSAERPEGSISTLTIQRTEQRDSAMYRCASSLGARDPLCEQYFGPGTRLTVT.

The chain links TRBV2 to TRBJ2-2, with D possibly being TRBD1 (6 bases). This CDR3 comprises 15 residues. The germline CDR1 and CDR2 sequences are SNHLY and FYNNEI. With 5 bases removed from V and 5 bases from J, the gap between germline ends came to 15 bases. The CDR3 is CASSYSGDFTGELFF. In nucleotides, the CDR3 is TGTGCCAGCAGTTACTCAGGGGATTTTACCGGGGAGCTGTTTTTT.

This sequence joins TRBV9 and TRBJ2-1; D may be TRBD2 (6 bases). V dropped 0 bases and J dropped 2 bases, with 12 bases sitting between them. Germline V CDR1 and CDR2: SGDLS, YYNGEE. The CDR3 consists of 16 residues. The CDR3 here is CASSVAPRTTYNEQFF. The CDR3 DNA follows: TGTGCCAGCAGCGTAGCTCCCAGGACTACCTACAATGAGCAGTTCTTC.

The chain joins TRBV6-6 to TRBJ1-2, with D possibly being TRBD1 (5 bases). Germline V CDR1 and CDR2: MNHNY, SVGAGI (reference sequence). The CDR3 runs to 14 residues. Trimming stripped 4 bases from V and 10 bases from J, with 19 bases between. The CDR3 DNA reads TGTGCCAGCAGTTCCTCGGACAAACTATGGCTCTACACCTTC. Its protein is CASSSSDKLWLYTF.

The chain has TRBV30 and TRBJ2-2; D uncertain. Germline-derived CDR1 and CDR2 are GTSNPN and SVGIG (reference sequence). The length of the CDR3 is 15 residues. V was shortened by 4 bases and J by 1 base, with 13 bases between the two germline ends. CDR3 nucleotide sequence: TGTGCCTGGAATTTTGGGTCTGAGAACACCGGGGAGCTGTTTTTT. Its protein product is CAWNFGSENTGELFF.

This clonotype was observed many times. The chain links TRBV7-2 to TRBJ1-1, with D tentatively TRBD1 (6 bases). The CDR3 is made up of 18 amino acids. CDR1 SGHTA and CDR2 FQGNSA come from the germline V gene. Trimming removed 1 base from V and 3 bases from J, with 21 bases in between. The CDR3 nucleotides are TGTGCCAGCAGCTTAGGGTATAGCGGGGGCAAGAGGTACACTGAAGCTTTCTTT. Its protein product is CASSLGYSGGKRYTEAFF.

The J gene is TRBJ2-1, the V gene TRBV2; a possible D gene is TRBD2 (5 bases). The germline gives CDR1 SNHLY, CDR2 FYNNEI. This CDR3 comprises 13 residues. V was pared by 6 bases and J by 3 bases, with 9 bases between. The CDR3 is CASRSRDYNEQFF. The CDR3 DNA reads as TGTGCCAGCAGGAGCCGGGACTACAATGAGCAGTTCTTC.

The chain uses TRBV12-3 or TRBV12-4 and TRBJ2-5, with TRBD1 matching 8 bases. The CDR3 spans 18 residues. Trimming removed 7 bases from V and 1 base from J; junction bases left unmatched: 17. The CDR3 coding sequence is TGTGCCAGCAAAGGAACGACAGGGGTTTGGAGGGGCCAAGAGACCCAGTACTTC. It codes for CASKGTTGVWRGQETQYF.

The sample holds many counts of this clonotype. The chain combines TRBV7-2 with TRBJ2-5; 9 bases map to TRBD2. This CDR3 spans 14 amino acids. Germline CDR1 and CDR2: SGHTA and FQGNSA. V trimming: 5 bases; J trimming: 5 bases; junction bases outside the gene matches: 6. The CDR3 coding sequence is TGTGCCAGCAGCCTTAGCGGGAGTGTCGAGACCCAGTACTTC. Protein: CASSLSGSVETQYF.

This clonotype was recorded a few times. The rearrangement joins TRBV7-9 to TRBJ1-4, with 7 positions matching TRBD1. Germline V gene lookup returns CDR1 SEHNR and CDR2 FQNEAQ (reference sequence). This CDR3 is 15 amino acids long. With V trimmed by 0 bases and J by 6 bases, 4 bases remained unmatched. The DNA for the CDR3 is TGTGCCAGCAGCTTAGCGACAGGGTATGATGAAAAACTGTTTTTT. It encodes CASSLATGYDEKLFF.

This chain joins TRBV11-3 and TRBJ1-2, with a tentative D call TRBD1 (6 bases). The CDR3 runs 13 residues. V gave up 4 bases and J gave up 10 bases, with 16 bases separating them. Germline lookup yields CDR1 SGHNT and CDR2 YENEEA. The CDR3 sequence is CASSSGTSNSYTF. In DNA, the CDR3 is TGTGCCAGCAGCTCCGGGACATCAAATTCCTACACCTTC.

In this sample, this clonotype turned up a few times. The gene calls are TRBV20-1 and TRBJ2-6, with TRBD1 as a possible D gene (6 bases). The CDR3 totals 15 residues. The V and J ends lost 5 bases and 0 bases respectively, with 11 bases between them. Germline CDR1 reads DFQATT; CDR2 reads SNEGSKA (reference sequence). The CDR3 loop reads CSAYRVSSGANVLTF. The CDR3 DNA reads TGCAGTGCTTACAGGGTTTCCTCTGGGGCCAACGTCCTGACTTTC.

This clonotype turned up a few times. DNA for the CDR3: TGCAGCGTGGGCGGGAGGGCCAGGGAGACCCAGTACTTC. This codes for CSVGGRARETQYF. The genes are TRBV29-1 and TRBJ2-5; 9 bases are shared with TRBD2. J was trimmed by 5 bases and V by 6 bases; bases with no gene match: 7. CDR1 is SQVTM, CDR2 ANQGSEA, per germline. The CDR3 runs to 13 residues.

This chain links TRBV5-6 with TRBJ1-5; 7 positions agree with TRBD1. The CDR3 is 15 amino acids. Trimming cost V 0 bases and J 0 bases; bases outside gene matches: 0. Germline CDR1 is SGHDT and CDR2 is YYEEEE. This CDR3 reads CASSLAGGSNQPQHF. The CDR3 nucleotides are TGTGCCAGCAGCTTGGCAGGGGGTAGCAATCAGCCCCAGCATTTT.

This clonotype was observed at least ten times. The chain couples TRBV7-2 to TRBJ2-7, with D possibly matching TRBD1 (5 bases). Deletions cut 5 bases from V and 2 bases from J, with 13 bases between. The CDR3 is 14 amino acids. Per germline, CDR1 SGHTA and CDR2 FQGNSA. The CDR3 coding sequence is TGTGCCAGCAGCACGGGCAGGGTTACCTACGAGCAGTACTTC. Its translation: CASSTGRVTYEQYF.

The CDR3 spells CASSVSGRGMVEQFF. In DNA form, the CDR3 reads TGTGCCAGCAGTGTAAGCGGGAGGGGCATGGTTGAGCAGTTCTTC. This chain joins TRBV12-3 or TRBV12-4 and TRBJ2-1; TRBD2 matches 10 bases. Trimming cost V 5 bases and J 9 bases; bases outside gene matches: 10. The CDR3 spans 15 residues.

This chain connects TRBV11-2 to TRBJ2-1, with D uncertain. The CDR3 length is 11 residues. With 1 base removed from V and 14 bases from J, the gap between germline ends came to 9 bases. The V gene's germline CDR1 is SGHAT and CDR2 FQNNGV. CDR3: CASSLVGYEFF. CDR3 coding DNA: TGTGCCAGCAGCTTAGTTGGTTATGAGTTCTTC.

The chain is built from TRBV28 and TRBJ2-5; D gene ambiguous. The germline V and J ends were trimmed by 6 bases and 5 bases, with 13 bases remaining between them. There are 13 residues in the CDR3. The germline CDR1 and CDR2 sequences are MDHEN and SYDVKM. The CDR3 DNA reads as TGTGCCAGCAGCCCGACACGTCCGGAGACCCAGTACTTC. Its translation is CASSPTRPETQYF. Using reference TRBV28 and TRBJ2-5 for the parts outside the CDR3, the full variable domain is DVKVTQSSRYLVKRTGEKVFLECVQDMDHENMFWYRQDPGLGLRLIYFSYDVKMKEKGDIPEGYSVSREKKERFSLILESASTNQTSMYLCASSPTRPETQYFGPGTRLLVL.

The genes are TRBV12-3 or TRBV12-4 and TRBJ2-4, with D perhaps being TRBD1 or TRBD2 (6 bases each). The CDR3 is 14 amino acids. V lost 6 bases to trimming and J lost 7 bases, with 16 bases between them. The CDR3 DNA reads TGTGCCAGCAGCTTAAGTCAGGGGAGGAACATTCAGTACTTC. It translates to CASSLSQGRNIQYF.

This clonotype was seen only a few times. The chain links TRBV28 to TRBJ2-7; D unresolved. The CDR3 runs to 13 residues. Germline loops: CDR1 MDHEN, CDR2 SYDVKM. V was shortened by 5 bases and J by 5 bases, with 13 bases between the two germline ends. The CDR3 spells CASSPLLGDEQYV. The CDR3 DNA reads TGTGCCAGCAGTCCCCTCCTGGGCGACGAGCAGTACGTC.

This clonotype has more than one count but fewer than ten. CDR3 in amino acids: CASSLGGVFEKLFF. CDR3 sequence (DNA): TGTGCCAGCAGTTTAGGGGGGGTTTTCGAAAAACTGTTTTTT. This sequence joins TRBV12-3 or TRBV12-4 and TRBJ1-4, with a possible D match to TRBD1 (5 bases). The CDR3 consists of 14 residues. V lost 1 base, J lost 8 bases, and 11 bases lay in between.

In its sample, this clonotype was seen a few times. CDR3 coding DNA: TGTGCCATCAGTAGGGCTCAAGATCAGCCCCAGCATTTT. Protein product: CAISRAQDQPQHF. This chain joins TRBV10-3 and TRBJ1-5; D not resolved. Trimming left V 5 bases short and J 5 bases short, with 10 bases between. Per germline, CDR1 ENHRY and CDR2 SYGVKD. The CDR3 runs 13 residues.

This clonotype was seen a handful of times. In nucleotides, the CDR3 is TGTGCCAGCAGCACCACCGGGACTGGCTACAATGAGCAGTTCTTC. Residues: CASSTTGTGYNEQFF. The rearrangement uses TRBV11-3 and TRBJ2-1, with D possibly being TRBD2 (6 bases). The V gene lost 5 bases and the J gene lost 3 bases, with 14 bases spanning the gap. The CDR3 covers 15 residues. Germline V lookup: CDR1 SGHNT, CDR2 YENEEA.

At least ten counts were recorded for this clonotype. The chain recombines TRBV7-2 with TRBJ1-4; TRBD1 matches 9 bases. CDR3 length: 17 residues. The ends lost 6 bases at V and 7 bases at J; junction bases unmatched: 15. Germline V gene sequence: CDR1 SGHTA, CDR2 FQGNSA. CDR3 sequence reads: CASRPGTGLSRGEKLFF. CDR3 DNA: TGTGCCAGCAGACCCGGGACAGGGCTGTCTCGTGGTGAAAAACTGTTTTTT. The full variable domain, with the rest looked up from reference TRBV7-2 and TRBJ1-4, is GAGVSQSPSNKVTEKGKDVELRCDPISGHTALYWYRQSLGQGLEFLIYFQGNSAPDKSGLPSDRFSAERTGGSVSTLTIQRTQQEDSAVYLCASRPGTGLSRGEKLFFGSGTQLSVL.

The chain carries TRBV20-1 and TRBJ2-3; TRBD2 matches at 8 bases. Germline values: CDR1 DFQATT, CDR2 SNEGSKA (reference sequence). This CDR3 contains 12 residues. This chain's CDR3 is CQGREGTDTQYF. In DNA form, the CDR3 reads TGCCAAGGGCGGGAGGGCACAGATACGCAGTATTTT.

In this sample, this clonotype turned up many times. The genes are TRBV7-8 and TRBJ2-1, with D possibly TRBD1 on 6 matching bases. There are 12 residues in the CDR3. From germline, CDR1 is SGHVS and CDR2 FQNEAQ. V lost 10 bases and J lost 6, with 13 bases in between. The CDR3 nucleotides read TGTGCCACCCTCAGGGGAATCAATGAGCAGTTCTTC. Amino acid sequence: CATLRGINEQFF.

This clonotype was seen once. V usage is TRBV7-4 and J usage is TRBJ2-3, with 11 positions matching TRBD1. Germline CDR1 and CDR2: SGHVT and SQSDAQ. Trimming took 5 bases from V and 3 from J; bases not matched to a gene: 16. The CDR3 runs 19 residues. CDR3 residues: CASSHVPGQGEGSTDTQYF. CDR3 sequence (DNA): TGTGCCAGCAGCCACGTCCCGGGACAGGGGGAAGGCTCGACAGATACGCAGTATTTT.